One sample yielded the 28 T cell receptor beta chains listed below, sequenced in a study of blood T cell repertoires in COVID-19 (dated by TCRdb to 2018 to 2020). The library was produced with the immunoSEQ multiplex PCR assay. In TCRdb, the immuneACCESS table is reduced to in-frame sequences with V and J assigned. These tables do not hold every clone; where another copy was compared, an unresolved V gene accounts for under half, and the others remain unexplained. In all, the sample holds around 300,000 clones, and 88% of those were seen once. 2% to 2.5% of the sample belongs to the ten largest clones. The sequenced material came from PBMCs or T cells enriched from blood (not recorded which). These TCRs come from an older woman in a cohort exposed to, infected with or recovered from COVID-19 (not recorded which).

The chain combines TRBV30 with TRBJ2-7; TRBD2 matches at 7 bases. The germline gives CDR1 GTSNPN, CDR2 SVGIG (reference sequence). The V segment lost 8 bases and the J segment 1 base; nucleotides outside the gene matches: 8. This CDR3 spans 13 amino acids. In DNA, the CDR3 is TGTGCCGGGGGGTGGGGAGGGTCCTACGAGCAGTACTTC. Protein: CAGGWGGSYEQYF. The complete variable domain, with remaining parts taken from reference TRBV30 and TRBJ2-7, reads SQTIHQWPATLVQPVGSPLSLECTVEGTSNPNLYWYRQAAGRGLQLLFYSVGIGQISSEVPQNLSASRPQDRQFILSSKKLLLSDSGFYLCAGGWGGSYEQYFGPGTRLTVT.

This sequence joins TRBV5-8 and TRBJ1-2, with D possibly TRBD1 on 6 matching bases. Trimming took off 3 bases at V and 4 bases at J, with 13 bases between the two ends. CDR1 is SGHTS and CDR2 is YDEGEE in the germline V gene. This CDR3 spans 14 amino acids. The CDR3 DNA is TGTGCCAGCAGCTCTACAGGGCTGGGCTATGGCTACACCTTC. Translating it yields CASSSTGLGYGYTF.

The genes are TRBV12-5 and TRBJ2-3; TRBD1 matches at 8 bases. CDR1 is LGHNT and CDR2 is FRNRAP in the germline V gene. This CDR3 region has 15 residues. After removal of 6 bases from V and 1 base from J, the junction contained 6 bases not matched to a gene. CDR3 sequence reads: CASGPGQGGTDTQYF. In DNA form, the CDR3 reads TGTGCTAGTGGCCCCGGACAGGGTGGCACAGATACGCAGTATTTT.

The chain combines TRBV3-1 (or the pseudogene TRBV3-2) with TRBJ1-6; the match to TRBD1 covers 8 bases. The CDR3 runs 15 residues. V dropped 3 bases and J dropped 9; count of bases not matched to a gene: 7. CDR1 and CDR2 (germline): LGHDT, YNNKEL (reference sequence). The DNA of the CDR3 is TGTGCCAGCAGCCAGGTGGCAGGGGGCTCTTCACCCCTCCACTTT. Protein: CASSQVAGGSSPLHF.

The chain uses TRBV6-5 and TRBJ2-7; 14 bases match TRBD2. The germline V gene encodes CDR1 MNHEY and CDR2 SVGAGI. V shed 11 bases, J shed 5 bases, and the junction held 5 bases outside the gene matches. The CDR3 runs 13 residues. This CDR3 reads CAARTSGRNEQYF. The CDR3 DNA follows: TGTGCCGCCCGGACTAGCGGGAGGAACGAGCAGTACTTC.

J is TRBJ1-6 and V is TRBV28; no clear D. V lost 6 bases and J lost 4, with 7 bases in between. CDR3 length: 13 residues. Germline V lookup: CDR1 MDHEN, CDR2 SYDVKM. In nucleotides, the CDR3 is TGTGCCAGCAGCCGAGGGTATAATTCACCCCTCCACTTT. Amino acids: CASSRGYNSPLHF.

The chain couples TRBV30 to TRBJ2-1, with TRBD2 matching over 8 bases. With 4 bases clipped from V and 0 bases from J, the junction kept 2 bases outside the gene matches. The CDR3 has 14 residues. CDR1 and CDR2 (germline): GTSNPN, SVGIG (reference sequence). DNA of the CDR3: TGTGCCTGGACTAGCGGGCACTCCTACAATGAGCAGTTCTTC. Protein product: CAWTSGHSYNEQFF.

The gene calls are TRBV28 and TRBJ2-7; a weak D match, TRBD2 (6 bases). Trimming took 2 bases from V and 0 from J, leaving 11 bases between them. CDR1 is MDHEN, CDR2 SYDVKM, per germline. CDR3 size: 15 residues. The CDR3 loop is CASSLPAGNSYEQYF. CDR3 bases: TGTGCCAGCAGTTTACCAGCGGGTAACTCCTACGAGCAGTACTTC.

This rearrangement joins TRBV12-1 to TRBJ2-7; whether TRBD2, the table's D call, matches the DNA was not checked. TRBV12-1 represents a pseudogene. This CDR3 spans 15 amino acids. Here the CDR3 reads CASSGGQASSYEQYF. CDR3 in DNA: TGTGCCAGCTCCGGAGGGCAGGCGAGCTCCTACGAGCAGTACTTC.

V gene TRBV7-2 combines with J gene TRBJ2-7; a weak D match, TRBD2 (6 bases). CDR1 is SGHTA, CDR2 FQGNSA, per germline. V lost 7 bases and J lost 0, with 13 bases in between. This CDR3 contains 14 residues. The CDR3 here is CASKLGLASYEQYF. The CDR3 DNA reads TGTGCCAGCAAGTTGGGACTGGCCTCCTACGAGCAGTACTTC. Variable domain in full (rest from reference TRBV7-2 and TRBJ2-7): GAGVSQSPSNKVTEKGKDVELRCDPISGHTALYWYRQSLGQGLEFLIYFQGNSAPDKSGLPSDRFSAERTGGSVSTLTIQRTQQEDSAVYLCASKLGLASYEQYFGPGTRLTVT.

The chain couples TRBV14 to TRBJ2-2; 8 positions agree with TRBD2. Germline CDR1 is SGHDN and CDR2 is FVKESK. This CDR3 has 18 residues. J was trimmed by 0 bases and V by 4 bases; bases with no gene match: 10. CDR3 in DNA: TGTGCCAGCAGCCTCATGGGGATAGCGGGATCGAACACCGGGGAGCTGTTTTTT. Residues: CASSLMGIAGSNTGELFF.

CDR3 bases: TGTGCCAGCAGCCCAAAAGGGAGCGGGACGCATGAGCAGTTCTTC. Its protein product is CASSPKGSGTHEQFF. The V and J genes are TRBV13 and TRBJ2-1; 7 nucleotides agree with TRBD2. From germline, CDR1 is PRHDT and CDR2 FYEKMQ (reference sequence). With 5 bases clipped from V and 8 bases from J, the junction kept 12 bases outside the gene matches. The CDR3 is 15 residues long.

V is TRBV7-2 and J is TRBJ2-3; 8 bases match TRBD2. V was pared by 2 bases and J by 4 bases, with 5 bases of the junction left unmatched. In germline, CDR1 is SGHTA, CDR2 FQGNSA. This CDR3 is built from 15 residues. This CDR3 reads CASSLRGTRADTQYF. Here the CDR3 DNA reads TGTGCCAGCAGCTTAAGGGGGACTAGGGCAGATACGCAGTATTTT. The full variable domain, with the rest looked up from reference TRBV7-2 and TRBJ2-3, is GAGVSQSPSNKVTEKGKDVELRCDPISGHTALYWYRQSLGQGLEFLIYFQGNSAPDKSGLPSDRFSAERTGGSVSTLTIQRTQQEDSAVYLCASSLRGTRADTQYFGPGTRLTVL.

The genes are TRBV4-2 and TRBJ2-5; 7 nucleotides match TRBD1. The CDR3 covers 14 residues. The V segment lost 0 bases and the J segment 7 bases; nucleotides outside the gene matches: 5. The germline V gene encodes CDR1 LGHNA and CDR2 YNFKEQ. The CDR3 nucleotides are TGTGCCAGCAGCCAAGAGAGGGGGCTGCGGACCCAGTACTTC. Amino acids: CASSQERGLRTQYF.

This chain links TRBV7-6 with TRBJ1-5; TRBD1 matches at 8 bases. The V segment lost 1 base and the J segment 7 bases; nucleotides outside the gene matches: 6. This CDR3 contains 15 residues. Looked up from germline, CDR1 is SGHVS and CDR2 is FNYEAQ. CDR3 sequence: CASSLEDRVYQPQHF. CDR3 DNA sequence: TGTGCCAGCAGCTTAGAGGACAGGGTATACCAGCCCCAGCATTTT. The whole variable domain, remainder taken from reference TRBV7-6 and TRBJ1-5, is GAGVSQSPRYKVTKRGQDVALRCDPISGHVSLYWYRQALGQGPEFLTYFNYEAQQDKSGLPNDRFSAERPEGSISTLTIQRTEQRDSAMYRCASSLEDRVYQPQHFGDGTRLSIL.

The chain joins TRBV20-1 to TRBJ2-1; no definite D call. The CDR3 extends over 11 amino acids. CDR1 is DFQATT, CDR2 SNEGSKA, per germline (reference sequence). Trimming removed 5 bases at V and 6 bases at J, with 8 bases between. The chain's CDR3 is CSASYGNEQFF. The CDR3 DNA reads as TGCAGTGCTTCCTACGGCAATGAGCAGTTCTTC.

CDR3 sequence: CATSDPGRGLGTDTQYF. DNA for the CDR3: TGTGCCACCAGTGATCCTGGCAGGGGGCTTGGGACAGATACGCAGTATTTT. V usage is TRBV24-1 and J usage is TRBJ2-3, with TRBD1 matching 8 bases. V was pared by 3 bases and J by 3 bases, with 10 bases of the junction left unmatched. CDR1 and CDR2 (germline): KGHDR, SFDVKD. CDR3 length: 17 residues.

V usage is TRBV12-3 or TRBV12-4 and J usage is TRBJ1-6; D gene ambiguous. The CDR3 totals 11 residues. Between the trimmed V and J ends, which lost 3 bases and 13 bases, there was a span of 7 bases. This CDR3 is CASSFTGPLHF. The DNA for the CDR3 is TGTGCCAGCAGTTTCACCGGGCCCCTCCACTTT.

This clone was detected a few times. CDR3 in DNA: TGTGCCAGCAGTCAACGGGACAGCCCTAGTTCCTATGGCTACACCTTC. Protein: CASSQRDSPSSYGYTF. The genes are TRBV6-2 or TRBV6-3 and TRBJ1-2, with TRBD1 identical over 7 bases. The CDR3 has 16 residues. With 5 bases clipped from V and 4 bases from J, the junction kept 13 bases outside the gene matches. Per germline, CDR1 MNHEY and CDR2 SVGEGT.

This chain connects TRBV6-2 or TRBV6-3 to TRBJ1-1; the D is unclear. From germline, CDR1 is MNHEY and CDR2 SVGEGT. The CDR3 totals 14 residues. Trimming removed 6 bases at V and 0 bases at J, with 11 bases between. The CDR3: CASRYLGMNTEAFF. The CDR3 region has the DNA TGTGCCAGCAGGTACCTAGGAATGAACACTGAAGCTTTCTTT.

This chain's CDR3 is CASSVDEASNEQFF. The CDR3 DNA follows: TGTGCCAGCAGCGTAGATGAGGCGTCAAATGAGCAGTTCTTC. V is TRBV9 and J is TRBJ2-1; D remains ambiguous. Trimming left V 0 bases short and J 7 bases short, with 11 bases between. CDR3 length equals 14 residues. Germline loops: CDR1 SGDLS, CDR2 YYNGEE.

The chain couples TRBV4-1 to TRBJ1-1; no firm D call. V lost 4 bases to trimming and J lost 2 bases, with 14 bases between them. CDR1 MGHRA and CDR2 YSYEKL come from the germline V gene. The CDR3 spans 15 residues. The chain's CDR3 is CASSPPGGINTEAFF. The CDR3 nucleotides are TGCGCCAGCAGCCCCCCGGGAGGGATTAACACTGAAGCTTTCTTT.

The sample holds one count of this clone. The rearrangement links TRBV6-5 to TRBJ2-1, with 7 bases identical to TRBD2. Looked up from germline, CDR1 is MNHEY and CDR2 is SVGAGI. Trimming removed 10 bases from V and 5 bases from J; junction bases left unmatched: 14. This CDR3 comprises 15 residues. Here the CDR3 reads CAITTGTTANNEQFF. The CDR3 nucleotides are TGTGCCATAACCACCGGGACTACAGCAAACAATGAGCAGTTCTTC.

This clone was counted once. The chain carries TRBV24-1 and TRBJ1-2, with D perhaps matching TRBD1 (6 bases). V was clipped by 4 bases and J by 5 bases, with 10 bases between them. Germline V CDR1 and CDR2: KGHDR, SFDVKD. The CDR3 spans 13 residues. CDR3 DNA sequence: TGTGCCACCAGTGAGGACAGCTTTTATGGCTACACCTTC. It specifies CATSEDSFYGYTF.

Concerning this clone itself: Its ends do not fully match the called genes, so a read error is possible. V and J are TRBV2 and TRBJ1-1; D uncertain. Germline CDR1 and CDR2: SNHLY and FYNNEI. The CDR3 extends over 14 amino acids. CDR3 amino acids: CASNERRKNTEAFF. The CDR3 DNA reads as TGTGCCAGCAATGAACGGAGGAAGAACACTGAAGCTTTCTTT.

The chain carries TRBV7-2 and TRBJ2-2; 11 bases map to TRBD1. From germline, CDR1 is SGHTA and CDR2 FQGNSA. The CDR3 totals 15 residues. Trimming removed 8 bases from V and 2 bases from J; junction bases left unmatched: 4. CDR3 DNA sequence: TGTGCCAGCCGGACAGGGGGCTTAAACACCGGGGAGCTGTTTTTT. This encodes CASRTGGLNTGELFF.

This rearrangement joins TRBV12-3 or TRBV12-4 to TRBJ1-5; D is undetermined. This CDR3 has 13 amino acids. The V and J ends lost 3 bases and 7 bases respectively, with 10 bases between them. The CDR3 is CASSFRSGQPQHF. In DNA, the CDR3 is TGTGCCAGCAGTTTTAGGTCGGGACAGCCCCAGCATTTT.

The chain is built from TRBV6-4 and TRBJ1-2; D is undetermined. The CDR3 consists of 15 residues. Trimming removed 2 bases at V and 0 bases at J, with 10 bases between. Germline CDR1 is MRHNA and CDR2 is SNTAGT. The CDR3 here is CASSDAGSTNYGYTF. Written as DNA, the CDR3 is TGTGCCAGCAGTGACGCGGGGTCAACTAACTATGGCTACACCTTC.